These 24 T cell receptor beta chains were all obtained from the same sample, sequenced in a study of blood T cell repertoires in COVID-19. Produced via immunoSEQ multiplex PCR; TCRdb's table is partial and in-frame only. The sample shows roughly 36,000 clones, approximately 94% of them seen only once. Sequences were obtained from peripheral blood. The receptors shown here come from a human donor with active COVID-19. The donor label of this sample is uncertain.

The rearrangement joins TRBV7-2 to TRBJ1-4; D remains unclear. Germline V gene sequence: CDR1 SGHTA, CDR2 FQGNSA. V lost 2 bases to trimming and J lost 8 bases, with 12 bases between them. This CDR3 has 14 amino acids. CDR3 residues: CASSLTGIREKLFF. In DNA, the CDR3 is TGTGCCAGCAGCTTAACCGGGATCCGGGAAAAACTGTTTTTT. Full variable domain (rest looked up from reference TRBV7-2 and TRBJ1-4): GAGVSQSPSNKVTEKGKDVELRCDPISGHTALYWYRQSLGQGLEFLIYFQGNSAPDKSGLPSDRFSAERTGGSVSTLTIQRTQQEDSAVYLCASSLTGIREKLFFGSGTQLSVL.

The chain combines TRBV5-1 with TRBJ2-3, with D perhaps matching TRBD1 (6 bases). V was clipped by 9 bases and J by 2 bases, with 19 bases between them. Germline V CDR1 and CDR2: SGHRS, YFSETQ. The CDR3 covers 15 residues. The CDR3 loop is CATSPDRPATDTQYF. CDR3 nucleotide sequence: TGCGCCACCTCCCCCGACAGGCCCGCCACAGATACGCAGTATTTT.

The chain joins TRBV19 to TRBJ2-1; 8 nucleotides agree with TRBD1. V shed 7 bases, J shed 0 bases, and the junction held 11 bases outside the gene matches. The CDR3 has 17 residues. Germline assignment: CDR1 LNHDA and CDR2 SQIVND (reference sequence). The CDR3 DNA sequence: TGTGCCAGTACCAAGACAGGGGTCCCTTACTCCTACAATGAGCAGTTCTTC. As protein: CASTKTGVPYSYNEQFF.

The J gene is TRBJ2-7, the V gene TRBV9; 8 positions match TRBD1. Germline values: CDR1 SGDLS, CDR2 YYNGEE. The CDR3 length is 17 residues. V gave up 4 bases and J gave up 3 bases; unmatched junction bases: 15. CDR3 in amino acids: CASSLSPAGGSFYEQYF. The CDR3, as DNA: TGTGCCAGCAGCTTAAGCCCTGCAGGGGGCTCCTTCTACGAGCAGTACTTC. Variable domain in full (rest from reference TRBV9 and TRBJ2-7): DSGVTQTPKHLITATGQRVTLRCSPRSGDLSVYWYQQSLDQGLQFLIQYYNGEERAKGNILERFSAQQFPDLHSELNLSSLELGDSALYFCASSLSPAGGSFYEQYFGPGTRLTVT.

This sequence joins TRBV5-8 and TRBJ2-3; 11 nucleotides align to TRBD2. Trimming removed 2 bases from V and 5 bases from J; junction bases left unmatched: 7. The CDR3 loop spans 16 amino acids. The germline V gene has CDR1 SGHTS and CDR2 YDEGEE. CDR3 protein: CASSFGLAGGGDTQYF. The CDR3, as DNA: TGTGCCAGCAGCTTCGGTCTAGCGGGGGGAGGAGATACGCAGTATTTT.

The chain joins TRBV28 to TRBJ2-2; 8 bases map to TRBD2. The ends lost 5 bases at V and 3 bases at J; junction bases unmatched: 5. The CDR3 is 15 residues long. Germline V gene sequence: CDR1 MDHEN, CDR2 SYDVKM. The CDR3 DNA follows: TGTGCCAGCAGTCCACTAGCGGAGGACACCGGGGAGCTGTTTTTT. This translates into CASSPLAEDTGELFF.

The rearrangement uses TRBV11-2 and TRBJ2-7; unclear D gene. Between the trimmed V and J ends, which lost 1 base and 4 bases, there was a span of 5 bases. This CDR3 has 12 amino acids. The germline gives CDR1 SGHAT, CDR2 FQNNGV. DNA for the CDR3: TGTGCCAGCAGCTTAGGAGCTTACGAGCAGTACTTC. It yields the protein CASSLGAYEQYF.

This clone is a singleton in its sample. The J gene is TRBJ1-6, the V gene TRBV5-6, with 7 bases lining up with TRBD1. This CDR3 spans 14 amino acids. V lost 0 bases, J lost 11 bases, and 5 bases stayed unmatched. From germline, CDR1 is SGHDT and CDR2 YYEEEE. The CDR3 coding sequence is TGTGCCAGCAGCTTGGGACAGGGTAGTCCACCCCTCCACTTT. Protein product: CASSLGQGSPPLHF.

The gene calls are TRBV7-2 and TRBJ2-7; 9 bases are shared with TRBD2. V lost 9 bases, J lost 0 bases, and 9 bases stayed unmatched. Per germline, CDR1 SGHTA and CDR2 FQGNSA. The CDR3 is 15 residues long. CDR3 sequence reads: CASTISGGSSYEQYF. Here the CDR3 DNA reads TGTGCCAGTACAATTAGCGGGGGCTCCTCCTACGAGCAGTACTTC.

The V gene is TRBV19, the J gene TRBJ2-5; weak D call: TRBD1 (5 bases). This CDR3 spans 15 amino acids. V shed 3 bases and J shed 1 base, with 12 bases lying between them. Germline V lookup: CDR1 LNHDA, CDR2 SQIVND (reference sequence). CDR3 protein: CASSIGWQGQETQYF. The CDR3 coding sequence is TGTGCCAGTAGTATTGGATGGCAGGGCCAAGAGACCCAGTACTTC.

The chain has TRBV18 and TRBJ1-5, with D possibly matching TRBD1 (5 bases). V lost 5 bases and J lost 0, with 11 bases in between. This CDR3 contains 15 residues. CDR1 and CDR2 (germline): KGHSH, LQKENI. The CDR3 sequence: CASSVGGNSNQPQHF. CDR3 bases: TGTGCCAGCTCAGTCGGGGGGAATAGCAATCAGCCCCAGCATTTT.

The chain links TRBV6-5 to TRBJ2-2; 7 bases line up with TRBD1. Trimming cost V 6 bases and J 6 bases; bases outside gene matches: 7. CDR3 length: 14 residues. Germline V gives CDR1 MNHEY, CDR2 SVGAGI. The CDR3 DNA reads TGTGCCAGCAGGGCAGGGGGTTCGGCCGGGGAGCTGTTTTTT. This translates into CASRAGGSAGELFF.

The chain couples TRBV3-1 (or the pseudogene TRBV3-2) to TRBJ1-4; TRBD1 matches 10 bases. CDR3 length: 17 amino acids. Trimming cost V 4 bases and J 4 bases; bases outside gene matches: 9. Germline CDR1 is LGHDT and CDR2 is YNNKEL (reference sequence). The DNA for the CDR3 is TGTGCCAGCAGCCTAAAGACAGGGGGCGTTCGTAATGAAAAACTGTTTTTT. Its protein product is CASSLKTGGVRNEKLFF.

The CDR3 sequence is CSADNTDTQYF. In DNA form, the CDR3 reads TGCAGTGCCGACAACACAGATACGCAGTATTTT. The gene calls are TRBV20-1 and TRBJ2-3, with no clear D. V was cut by 6 bases and J by 2 bases, with 6 bases left in between. Germline assignment: CDR1 DFQATT and CDR2 SNEGSKA (reference sequence). This CDR3 has 11 residues.

V and J are TRBV3-1 (or the pseudogene TRBV3-2) and TRBJ1-1; no reliable D call. CDR3 size: 13 residues. Germline-derived CDR1 and CDR2 are LGHDT and YNNKEL (reference sequence). V was pared by 3 bases and J by 4 bases, with 9 bases between. The CDR3 is CASSHNTGTEAFF. CDR3 in DNA: TGTGCCAGCAGCCACAACACGGGCACTGAAGCTTTCTTT.

This clone was picked up one time. The chain uses TRBV7-2 and TRBJ1-4; no reliable D call. The ends were cut back, 5 bases at V and 4 bases at J, with 11 bases in the middle. Per germline, CDR1 SGHTA and CDR2 FQGNSA. The CDR3 loop spans 14 amino acids. Written as DNA, the CDR3 is TGTGCCAGCAGCCGGCTGGGGAGTAATGAAAAACTGTTTTTT. Protein product: CASSRLGSNEKLFF.

CDR3 residues: CASSRLREGNKETQYF. CDR3 DNA sequence: TGTGCCAGCAGCCGTCTCAGGGAAGGGAACAAAGAGACCCAGTACTTC. This rearrangement joins TRBV28 to TRBJ2-5; a weak D match, TRBD1 (5 bases). The germline V and J ends were trimmed by 6 bases and 3 bases, with 20 bases remaining between them. There are 16 residues in the CDR3. The germline CDR1 and CDR2 sequences are MDHEN and SYDVKM.

This chain connects TRBV10-3 to TRBJ1-1, with D maybe TRBD1 (5 bases). The CDR3 length is 15 residues. CDR1 and CDR2 (germline): ENHRY, SYGVKD. Deletions cut 6 bases from V and 5 bases from J, with 19 bases between. For the CDR3, the DNA is TGTGCCATCAGCAGCGAATTTTCAGGGAGGACTGAAGCTTTCTTT. Translation: CAISSEFSGRTEAFF.

The chain uses TRBV5-1 and TRBJ2-2; 9 bases match TRBD1. The V gene end was trimmed by 4 bases and the J gene end by 2 bases; junction bases not matched to a gene: 6. The CDR3 loop spans 16 amino acids. The germline CDR1 and CDR2 sequences are SGHRS and YFSETQ. CDR3 residues: CASSPGTGRNTGELFF. The CDR3 region has the DNA TGCGCCAGCAGCCCAGGGACAGGGAGAAACACCGGGGAGCTGTTTTTT.

J is TRBJ2-7 and V is TRBV19; a weak D match, TRBD1 (6 bases). The V end was cut by 4 bases, the J end by 2 bases, with 9 bases between. This CDR3 has 13 residues. CDR1 is LNHDA, CDR2 SQIVND, per germline (reference sequence). DNA for the CDR3: TGTGCCAGTAGTAGGGACAATGCCTACGAGCAGTACTTC. Encoded protein: CASSRDNAYEQYF.

This chain connects TRBV9 to TRBJ2-1, with a weak D call TRBD1 (6 bases). This CDR3 contains 15 residues. CDR1 is SGDLS and CDR2 is YYNGEE in the germline V gene. The V gene lost 3 bases and the J gene lost 0 bases, with 10 bases spanning the gap. The CDR3 reads CASSAQGSSYNEQFF. For the CDR3, the DNA is TGTGCCAGCAGCGCCCAGGGGAGCTCCTACAATGAGCAGTTCTTC.

The genes are TRBV7-2 and TRBJ2-5; tentative D call: TRBD2 (6 bases). This CDR3 is 16 amino acids long. Germline V lookup: CDR1 SGHTA, CDR2 FQGNSA. V was shortened by 4 bases and J by 5 bases, with 20 bases between the two germline ends. Written as DNA, the CDR3 is TGTGCCAGCAGCTCCTTTGTCTTCCGCGGAGGGGAGACCCAGTACTTC. Its protein is CASSSFVFRGGETQYF.

This chain uses TRBV5-1 with TRBJ2-1, with 7 bases fitting TRBD2. Germline V gives CDR1 SGHRS, CDR2 YFSETQ. The V segment lost 6 bases and the J segment 1 base; nucleotides outside the gene matches: 7. This CDR3 has 15 amino acids. CDR3 nucleotide sequence: TGCGCCAGCACCTGGACGGGACTATCCTACAATGAGCAGTTCTTC. Translated: CASTWTGLSYNEQFF.

The chain joins TRBV5-6 to TRBJ2-2; D might be TRBD2 (5 bases). V was clipped by 4 bases and J by 4 bases, with 8 bases between them. The V gene's germline CDR1 is SGHDT and CDR2 YYEEEE. The CDR3 sequence is 13 residues long. The CDR3 region is CASSPEGTGELFF. In DNA form, the CDR3 reads TGTGCCAGCAGCCCCGAGGGCACCGGGGAGCTGTTTTTT.